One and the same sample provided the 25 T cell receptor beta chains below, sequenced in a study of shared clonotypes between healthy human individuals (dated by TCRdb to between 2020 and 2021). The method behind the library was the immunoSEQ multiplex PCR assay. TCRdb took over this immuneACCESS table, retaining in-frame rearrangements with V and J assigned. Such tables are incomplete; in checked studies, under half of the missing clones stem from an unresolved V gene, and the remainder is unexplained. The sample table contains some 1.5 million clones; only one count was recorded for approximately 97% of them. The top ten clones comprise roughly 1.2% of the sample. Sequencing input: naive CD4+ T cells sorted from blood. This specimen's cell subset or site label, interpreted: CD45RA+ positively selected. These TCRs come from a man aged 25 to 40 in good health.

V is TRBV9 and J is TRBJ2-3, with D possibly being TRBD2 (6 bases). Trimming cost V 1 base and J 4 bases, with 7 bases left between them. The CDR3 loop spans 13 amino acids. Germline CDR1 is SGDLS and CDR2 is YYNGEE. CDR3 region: CASSVRESDTQYF. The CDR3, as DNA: TGTGCCAGCAGCGTACGGGAGTCAGATACGCAGTATTTT.

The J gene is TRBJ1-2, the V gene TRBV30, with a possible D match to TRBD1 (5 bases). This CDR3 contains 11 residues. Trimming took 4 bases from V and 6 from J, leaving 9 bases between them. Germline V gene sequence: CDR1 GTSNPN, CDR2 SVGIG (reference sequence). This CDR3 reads CAWIQGDGYTF. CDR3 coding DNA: TGTGCCTGGATCCAGGGTGATGGCTACACCTTC.

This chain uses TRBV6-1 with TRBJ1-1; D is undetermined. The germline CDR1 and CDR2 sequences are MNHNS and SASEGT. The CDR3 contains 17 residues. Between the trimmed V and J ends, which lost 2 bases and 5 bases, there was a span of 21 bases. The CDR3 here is CASSEILILEGWTEAFF. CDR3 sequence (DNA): TGTGCCAGCAGTGAAATCCTCATTTTGGAGGGTTGGACTGAAGCTTTCTTT.

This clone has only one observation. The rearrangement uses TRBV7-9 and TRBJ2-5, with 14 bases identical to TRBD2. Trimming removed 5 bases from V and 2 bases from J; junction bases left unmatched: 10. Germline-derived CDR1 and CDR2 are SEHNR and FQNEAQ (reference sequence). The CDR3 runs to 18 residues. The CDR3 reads CASSPGTSGRPEQETQYF. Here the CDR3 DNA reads TGTGCCAGCAGCCCGGGGACTAGCGGGAGACCCGAGCAAGAGACCCAGTACTTC.

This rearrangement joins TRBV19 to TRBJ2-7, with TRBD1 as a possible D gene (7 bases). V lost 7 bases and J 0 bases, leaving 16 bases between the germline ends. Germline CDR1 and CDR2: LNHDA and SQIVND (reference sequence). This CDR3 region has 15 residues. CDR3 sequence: CASTRSGGGSYEQYF. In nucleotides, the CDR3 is TGTGCCAGTACCAGGTCAGGGGGAGGCTCCTACGAGCAGTACTTC.

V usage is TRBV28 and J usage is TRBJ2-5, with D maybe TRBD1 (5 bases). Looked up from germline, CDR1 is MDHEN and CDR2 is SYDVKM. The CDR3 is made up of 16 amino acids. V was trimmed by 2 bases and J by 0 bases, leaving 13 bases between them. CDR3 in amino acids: CASSLQGNGYQETQYF. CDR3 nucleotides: TGTGCCAGCAGTTTACAGGGTAATGGGTACCAAGAGACCCAGTACTTC. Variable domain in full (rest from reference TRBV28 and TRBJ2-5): DVKVTQSSRYLVKRTGEKVFLECVQDMDHENMFWYRQDPGLGLRLIYFSYDVKMKEKGDIPEGYSVSREKKERFSLILESASTNQTSMYLCASSLQGNGYQETQYFGPGTRLLVL.

CDR3 bases: TGTGCCACCAGCTTTTCAGGGAGCACAGATACGCAGTATTTT. Amino acid sequence: CATSFSGSTDTQYF. The chain recombines TRBV15 with TRBJ2-3; D possibly corresponds to TRBD1 (5 bases). The CDR3 loop spans 14 amino acids. CDR1 and CDR2 (germline): LNHNV, YYDKDF (reference sequence). Deletions cut 5 bases from V and 0 bases from J, with 9 bases between.

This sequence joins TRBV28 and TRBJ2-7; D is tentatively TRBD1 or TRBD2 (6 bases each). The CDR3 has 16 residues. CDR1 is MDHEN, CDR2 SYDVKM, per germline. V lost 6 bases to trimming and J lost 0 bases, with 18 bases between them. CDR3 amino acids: CASSPKGGGNSYEQYF. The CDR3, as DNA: TGTGCCAGCAGCCCTAAAGGAGGGGGGAACTCCTACGAGCAGTACTTC.

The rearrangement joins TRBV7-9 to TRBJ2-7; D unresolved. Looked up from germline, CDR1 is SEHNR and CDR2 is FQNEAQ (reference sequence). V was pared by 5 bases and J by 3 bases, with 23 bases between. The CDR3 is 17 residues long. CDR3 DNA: TGTGCCAGCAGCCCCTATACGATTACGGTTCTGGACTACGAGCAGTACTTC. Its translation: CASSPYTITVLDYEQYF. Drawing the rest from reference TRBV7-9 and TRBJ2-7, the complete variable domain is DTGVSQNPRHKITKRGQNVTFRCDPISEHNRLYWYRQTLGQGPEFLTYFQNEAQLEKSRLLSDRFSAERPKGSFSTLEIQRTEQGDSAMYLCASSPYTITVLDYEQYFGPGTRLTVT.

Here the CDR3 DNA reads TGTGCCAGCAGTTATGGGACTGGCTACAATGAGCAGTTCTTC. Translated, it gives CASSYGTGYNEQFF. V usage is TRBV6-6 and J usage is TRBJ2-1, with D possibly matching TRBD2 (6 bases). The CDR3 totals 14 residues. The ends were cut back, 3 bases at V and 3 bases at J, with 9 bases in the middle. Germline lookup yields CDR1 MNHNY and CDR2 SVGAGI (reference sequence).

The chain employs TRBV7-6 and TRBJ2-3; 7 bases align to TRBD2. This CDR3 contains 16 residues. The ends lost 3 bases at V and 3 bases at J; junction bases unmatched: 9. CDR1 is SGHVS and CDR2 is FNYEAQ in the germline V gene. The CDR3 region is CASSLGGGPRTDTQYF. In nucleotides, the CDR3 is TGTGCCAGCAGCTTGGGGGGAGGGCCAAGAACAGATACGCAGTATTTT.

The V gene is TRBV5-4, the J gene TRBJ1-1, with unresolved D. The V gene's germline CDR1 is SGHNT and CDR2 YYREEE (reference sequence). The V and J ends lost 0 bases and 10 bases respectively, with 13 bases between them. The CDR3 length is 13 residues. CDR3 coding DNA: TGTGCCAGCAGCTTGGTTGCGGAGGGTGGAGCTTTCTTT. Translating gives CASSLVAEGGAFF.

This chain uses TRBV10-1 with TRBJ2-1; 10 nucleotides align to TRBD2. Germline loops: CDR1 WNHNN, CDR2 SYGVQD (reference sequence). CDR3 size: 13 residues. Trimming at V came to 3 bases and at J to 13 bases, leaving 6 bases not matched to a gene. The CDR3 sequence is CASSDRGLAAQFF. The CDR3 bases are TGCGCCAGCAGTGATAGAGGACTAGCGGCTCAGTTCTTC.

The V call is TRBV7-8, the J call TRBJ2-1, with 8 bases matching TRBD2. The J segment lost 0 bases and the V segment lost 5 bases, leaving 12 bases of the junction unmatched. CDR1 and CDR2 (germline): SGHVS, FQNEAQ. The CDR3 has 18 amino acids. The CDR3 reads CASSPLTSVRDSYNEQFF. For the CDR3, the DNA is TGTGCCAGCAGCCCATTGACTAGCGTGCGGGACTCCTACAATGAGCAGTTCTTC.

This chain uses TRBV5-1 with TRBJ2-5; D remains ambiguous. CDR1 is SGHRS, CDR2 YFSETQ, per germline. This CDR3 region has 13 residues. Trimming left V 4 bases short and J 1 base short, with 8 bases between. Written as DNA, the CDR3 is TGCGCCAGCAGCAAGGCGGCCCAAGAGACCCAGTACTTC. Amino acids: CASSKAAQETQYF. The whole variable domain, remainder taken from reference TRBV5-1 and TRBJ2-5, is KAGVTQTPRYLIKTRGQQVTLSCSPISGHRSVSWYQQTPGQGLQFLFEYFSETQRNKGNFPGRFSGRQFSNSRSEMNVSTLELGDSALYLCASSKAAQETQYFGPGTRLLVL.

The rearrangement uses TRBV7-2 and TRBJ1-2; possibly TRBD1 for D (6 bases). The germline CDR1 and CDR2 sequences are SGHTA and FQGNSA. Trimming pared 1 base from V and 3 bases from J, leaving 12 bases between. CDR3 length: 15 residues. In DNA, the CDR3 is TGTGCCAGCAGCTTAGAGCCAGGGGCCTACTATGGCTACACCTTC. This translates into CASSLEPGAYYGYTF. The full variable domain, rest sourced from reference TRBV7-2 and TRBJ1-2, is GAGVSQSPSNKVTEKGKDVELRCDPISGHTALYWYRQSLGQGLEFLIYFQGNSAPDKSGLPSDRFSAERTGGSVSTLTIQRTQQEDSAVYLCASSLEPGAYYGYTFGSGTRLTVV.

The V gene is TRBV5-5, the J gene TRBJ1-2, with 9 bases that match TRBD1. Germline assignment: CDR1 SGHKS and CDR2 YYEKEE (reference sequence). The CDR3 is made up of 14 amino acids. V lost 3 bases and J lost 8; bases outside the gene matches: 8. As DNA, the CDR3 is TGTGCCAGCAGCTCTCCGGGACAGGGCAGAGGCTACACCTTC. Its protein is CASSSPGQGRGYTF.

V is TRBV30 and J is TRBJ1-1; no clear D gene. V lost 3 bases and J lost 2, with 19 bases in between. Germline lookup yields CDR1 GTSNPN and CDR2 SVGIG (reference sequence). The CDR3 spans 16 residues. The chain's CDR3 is CAWSPPSYGQNTEAFF. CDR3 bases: TGTGCCTGGAGCCCCCCCTCATACGGGCAAAACACTGAAGCTTTCTTT.

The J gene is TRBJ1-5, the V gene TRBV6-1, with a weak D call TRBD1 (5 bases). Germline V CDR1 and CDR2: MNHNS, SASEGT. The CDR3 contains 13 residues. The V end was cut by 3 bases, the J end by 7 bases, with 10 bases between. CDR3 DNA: TGTGCCAGCAGTGATCTTGGGGGACAGCCCCAGCATTTT. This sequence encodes CASSDLGGQPQHF.

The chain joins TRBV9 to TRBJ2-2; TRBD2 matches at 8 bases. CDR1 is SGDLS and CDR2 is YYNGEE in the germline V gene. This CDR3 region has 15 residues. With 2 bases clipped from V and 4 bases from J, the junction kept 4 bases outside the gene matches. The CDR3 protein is CASSVTSAITGELFF. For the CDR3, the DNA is TGTGCCAGCAGCGTGACTAGCGCGATCACCGGGGAGCTGTTTTTT.

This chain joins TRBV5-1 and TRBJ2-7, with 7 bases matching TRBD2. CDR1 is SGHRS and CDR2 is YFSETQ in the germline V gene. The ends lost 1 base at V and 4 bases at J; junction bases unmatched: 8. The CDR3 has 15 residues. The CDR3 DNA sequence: TGCGCCAGCAGCTTGTACCTAGCGGTATCTTACGAGCAGTACTTC. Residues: CASSLYLAVSYEQYF.

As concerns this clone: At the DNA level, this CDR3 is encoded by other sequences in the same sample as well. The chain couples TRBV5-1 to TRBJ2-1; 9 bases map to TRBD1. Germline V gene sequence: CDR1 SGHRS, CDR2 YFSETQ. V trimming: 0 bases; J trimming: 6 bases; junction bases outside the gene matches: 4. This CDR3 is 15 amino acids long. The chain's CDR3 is CASSLAGQGRNEQFF. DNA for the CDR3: TGCGCCAGCAGCTTGGCGGGACAGGGTCGCAATGAGCAGTTCTTC.

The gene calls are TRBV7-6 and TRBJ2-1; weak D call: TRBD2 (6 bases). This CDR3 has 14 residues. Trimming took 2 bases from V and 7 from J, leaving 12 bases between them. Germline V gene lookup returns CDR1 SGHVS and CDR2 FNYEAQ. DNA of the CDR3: TGTGCCAGCAGCTTAATGGCGGGGCAGAATGAGCAGTTCTTC. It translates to CASSLMAGQNEQFF.

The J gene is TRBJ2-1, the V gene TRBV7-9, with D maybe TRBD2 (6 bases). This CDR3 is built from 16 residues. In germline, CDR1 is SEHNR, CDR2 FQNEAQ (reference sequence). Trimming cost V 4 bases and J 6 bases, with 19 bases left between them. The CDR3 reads CASSSAGGPWSNEQFF. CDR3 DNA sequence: TGTGCCAGCAGCTCCGCCGGGGGTCCCTGGAGCAATGAGCAGTTCTTC.

The CDR3 nucleotides read TGTGCCAGCAGCTTACGTAGGGGGACGACGGCATCCTACAATGAGCAGTTCTTC. Residues: CASSLRRGTTASYNEQFF. The chain couples TRBV11-2 to TRBJ2-1; tentatively, D is TRBD1 (6 bases). Germline values: CDR1 SGHAT, CDR2 FQNNGV. V shed 2 bases and J shed 1 base, with 18 bases lying between them. The CDR3 runs to 18 residues.